Listed below are T cell receptor beta chains from one sample, sequenced in a study of T cell responses to AZD1222 COVID-19 vaccine. TCRdb's copy holds only in-frame clones and misses some; the assay was immunoSEQ multiplex PCR. The profile shows around 100,000 clones, roughly 89% of them singletons. This specimen consisted of peripheral blood, obtained on day 0 of AZD1222 vaccination. Receptor source: an adult in good health. Both conserved end residues are part of each CDR3. Fields, in order: clone size, V gene, J gene, D gene, CDR3 protein, CDR3 DNA. A D gene is named only where the DNA matches it firmly. A clone size is listed for some rows: how often the clone was seen (once, few, many), or a class if it is expanded.

once	TRBV10-3	TRBJ1-1	.	CAISGAGRDTEAFF	TGTGCCATCAGTGGTGCAGGGAGGGACACTGAAGCTTTCTTT
.	TRBV15	TRBJ1-3	TRBD1	CATSRDRGPGNTIYF	TGTGCCACCAGCAGGGACAGGGGACCTGGAAACACCATATATTTT
.	TRBV27	TRBJ2-6	.	CASSLLVSGANVLTF	TGTGCCAGCAGTTTATTGGTTAGTGGGGCCAACGTCCTGACTTTC
.	TRBV5-1	TRBJ2-3	.	CASSFSGETDTQYF	TGCGCCAGCAGCTTTAGCGGAGAGACGGATACGCAGTATTTT
.	TRBV29-1	TRBJ2-7	.	CSIRESYEQYF	TGCAGTATCAGGGAATCCTACGAGCAGTACTTC
.	TRBV3-1/TRBV3-2	TRBJ2-7	TRBD1	CASSPRDRDRSEQYF	TGTGCCAGCAGCCCCCGGGACAGGGACAGGAGCGAGCAGTACTTC
.	TRBV19	TRBJ1-4	TRBD1	CASSIDQQGANEKLFF	TGTGCCAGTAGTATAGATCAACAGGGGGCGAATGAAAAACTGTTTTTT
.	TRBV6-2/TRBV6-3	TRBJ2-7	TRBD2	CASSGTSGRLYEQYF	TGTGCCAGCAGTGGGACTAGCGGGAGACTCTACGAGCAGTACTTC
.	TRBV11-2	TRBJ2-3	TRBD2	CASSLDWRGAGTDTQYF	TGTGCCAGCAGCTTAGATTGGCGGGGGGCCGGTACAGATACGCAGTATTTT
.	TRBV6-5	TRBJ2-1	.	CASSRTIYNEQFF	TGTGCCAGCAGTAGGACTATCTACAATGAGCAGTTCTTC
once	TRBV7-2	TRBJ2-7	TRBD2	CASSQGLAGVGYEQYF	TGTGCCAGCAGCCAGGGACTAGCGGGAGTAGGCTACGAGCAGTACTTC
.	TRBV18	TRBJ2-7	.	CASSPGTGRAF	TGTGCCAGCTCACCGGGAACAGGAAGAGCCTTC
.	TRBV7-8	TRBJ2-1	TRBD1	CASSSQTWTGGGKQFF	TGTGCCAGCAGCTCACAAACATGGACAGGGGGCGGTAAGCAGTTCTTC
.	TRBV9	TRBJ1-3	.	CASSWGVNSGNTIYF	TGTGCCAGCAGCTGGGGGGTAAACTCTGGAAACACCATATATTTT
once	TRBV19	TRBJ1-5	.	CASRGTNQPQHF	TGTGCCAGTAGGGGCACGAATCAGCCCCAGCATTTT
.	TRBV27	TRBJ2-7	TRBD1	CASSLSPGQREQYF	TGTGCCAGCAGTTTATCTCCGGGACAGCGGGAGCAGTACTTC
.	TRBV19	TRBJ1-1	.	CASKPDRNPLNTEAFF	TGTGCCAGTAAACCGGACCGAAACCCGCTGAACACTGAAGCTTTCTTT
.	TRBV5-1	TRBJ2-7	.	CASKSDPNAYEQYF	TGCGCCAGCAAGAGCGACCCGAACGCCTACGAGCAGTACTTC
.	TRBV5-4	TRBJ1-1	TRBD1	CASTLPGTGLAFF	TGTGCCAGCACTCTCCCCGGGACAGGGTTAGCTTTCTTT
.	TRBV7-3	TRBJ1-3	TRBD1	CASSLNPPGQPSGNTIYF	TGTGCCAGCAGCTTAAACCCCCCGGGACAGCCCTCTGGAAACACCATATATTTT
.	TRBV14	TRBJ1-6	TRBD1	CASSRVQGGNSPLHF	TGTGCCAGCAGCCGAGTCCAGGGGGGAAATTCACCCCTCCACTTT
.	TRBV10-3	TRBJ2-7	.	CAISVPGYEQYF	TGTGCCATCAGTGTTCCCGGCTACGAGCAGTACTTC
.	TRBV28	TRBJ1-1	.	CASTPQGLMNTEAFF	TGTGCCAGCACCCCACAAGGACTGATGAACACTGAAGCTTTCTTT
.	TRBV10-1	TRBJ1-5	.	CASSEGGLGNQPQHF	TGCGCCAGCAGTGAGGGGGGTCTAGGCAATCAGCCCCAGCATTTT
.	TRBV14	TRBJ1-1	.	CASSPQHGNTEAFF	TGTGCCAGCAGTCCGCAACATGGGAACACTGAAGCTTTCTTT
.	TRBV4-2	TRBJ2-3	TRBD2	CASSQASGIMDTQYF	TGTGCCAGCAGCCAGGCTAGCGGGATCATGGATACGCAGTATTTT
.	TRBV4-1	TRBJ1-1	.	CASSQDGLGETEAFF	TGCGCCAGCAGCCAGGATGGTCTCGGTGAAACTGAAGCTTTCTTT
.	TRBV7-9	TRBJ2-3	.	CASSYPEGDSTDTQYF	TGTGCCAGCAGTTATCCGGAGGGAGATAGCACAGATACGCAGTATTTT
.	TRBV6-5	TRBJ1-5	.	CASGLNQPQHF	TGTGCCAGCGGATTAAATCAGCCCCAGCATTTT
few	TRBV6-5	TRBJ2-7	.	CASSYHRRPGYEQYF	TGTGCCAGCAGTTACCATCGGCGGCCGGGCTACGAGCAGTACTTC
.	TRBV27	TRBJ2-1	TRBD2	CASSLSQQGTSGKYNEQFF	TGTGCCAGCAGTTTATCTCAACAGGGGACTAGCGGGAAGTACAATGAGCAGTTCTTC
.	TRBV4-2	TRBJ1-4	.	CASSQSPRGANEKLFF	TGTGCCAGCAGCCAGAGCCCCCGAGGGGCTAATGAAAAACTGTTTTTT
.	TRBV7-8	TRBJ1-2	TRBD1	CASSRDRAYGYTF	TGTGCCAGCAGCCGGGACAGAGCCTATGGCTACACCTTC
.	TRBV15	TRBJ2-3	.	CATSRGISTDTQYF	TGTGCCACCAGCAGGGGTATTAGCACAGATACGCAGTATTTT
once	TRBV5-4	TRBJ2-1	TRBD2	CASSLPPGLAGGFYNEQFF	TGTGCCAGCAGCTTGCCCCCGGGACTAGCGGGAGGGTTCTACAATGAGCAGTTCTTC
.	TRBV7-2	TRBJ1-3	.	CASTYQGQGRNTIYF	TGTGCCAGCACCTATCAGGGCCAGGGCCGAAACACCATATATTTT
.	TRBV3-1/TRBV3-2	TRBJ2-7	TRBD1	CASSPFGTGASYEQYF	TGTGCCAGCAGCCCATTTGGAACAGGGGCATCCTACGAGCAGTACTTC
.	TRBV7-3	TRBJ2-3	.	CASSLERQGTDTQYF	TGTGCCAGCAGCTTAGAGCGGCAGGGGACAGATACGCAGTATTTT
.	TRBV2	TRBJ2-5	TRBD1	CASSGTGQETQYF	TGTGCCAGCAGTGGGACAGGACAAGAGACCCAGTACTTC
.	TRBV28	TRBJ2-4	.	CASRPAGAKNIQYF	TGTGCCAGCAGGCCGGCGGGGGCGAAAAACATTCAGTACTTC
.	TRBV11-1	TRBJ1-1	.	CASSLAPREVDEAFF	TGTGCCAGCAGCTTAGCGCCGAGGGAGGTGGATGAAGCTTTCTTT
.	TRBV30	TRBJ1-2	.	CAWSGFYGYTF	TGTGCCTGGAGCGGGTTCTATGGCTACACCTTC
.	TRBV19	TRBJ2-5	TRBD1	CASSPRQGQTQYF	TGTGCCAGTAGTCCTCGACAGGGCCAGACCCAGTACTTC
.	TRBV11-2	TRBJ2-1	TRBD1	CASSGLHGQGNEQFF	TGTGCCAGCAGCGGCCTTCATGGACAGGGCAATGAGCAGTTCTTC
.	TRBV2	TRBJ2-5	.	CASSEVQAYQETQYF	TGTGCCAGCAGTGAGGTACAGGCATACCAAGAGACCCAGTACTTC
.	TRBV6-5	TRBJ2-7	TRBD2	CASSTGLAGDEQYF	TGTGCCAGCAGTACTGGACTAGCGGGAGACGAGCAGTACTTC
.	TRBV25-1	TRBJ2-7	TRBD1	CASSGDGTGNVHPYEQYF	TGTGCCAGCAGTGGGGACGGGACAGGGAACGTCCACCCCTACGAGCAGTACTTC
once	TRBV3-1/TRBV3-2	TRBJ1-1	.	CASSQAMATRNTEAFF	TGTGCCAGCAGCCAAGCGATGGCCACCCGGAACACTGAAGCTTTCTTT
.	TRBV9	TRBJ2-1	.	CASSLSGTPFF	TGTGCCAGCAGTCTTAGCGGTACCCCGTTCTTC
.	TRBV18	TRBJ2-5	.	CASSPGTASRTQYF	TGTGCCAGCTCACCTGGGACCGCCTCTCGAACCCAGTACTTC